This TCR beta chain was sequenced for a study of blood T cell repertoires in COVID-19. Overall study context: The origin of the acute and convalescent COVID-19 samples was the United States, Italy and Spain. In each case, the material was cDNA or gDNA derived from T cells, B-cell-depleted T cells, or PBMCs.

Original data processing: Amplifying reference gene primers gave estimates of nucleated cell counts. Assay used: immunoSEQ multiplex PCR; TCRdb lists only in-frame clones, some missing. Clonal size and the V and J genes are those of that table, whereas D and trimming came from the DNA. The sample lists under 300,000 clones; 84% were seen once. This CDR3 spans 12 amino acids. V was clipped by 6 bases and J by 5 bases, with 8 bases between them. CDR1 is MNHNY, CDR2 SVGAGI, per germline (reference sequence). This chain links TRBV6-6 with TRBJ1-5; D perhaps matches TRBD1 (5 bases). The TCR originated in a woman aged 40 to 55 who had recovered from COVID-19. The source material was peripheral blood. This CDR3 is CASSRGDQPQHF. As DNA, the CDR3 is TGTGCCAGCAGCCGGGGGGATCAGCCCCAGCATTTT.